This T cell receptor beta chain was retrieved from a study of T cells in Graves' hyperthyroidism and ophthalmopathy. Amplified TCR beta CDR3 regions derived from RNA transcripts. RT-PCR in the first round (using the HTBI primer set) targeted the TCR CDR3. One entry per CDR3 protein results from TCRdb running MiXCR on the multiplex PCR reads. This table holds around 350,000 distinct CDR3 sequences, 13% to 15% found once. A patient was excluded if there was uncontrolled infection, other autoimmune disease, pregnancy or lactation. The CDR3 sequence is 13 residues long. Germline-derived CDR1 and CDR2 are MGHDK and SYGVNS. With 7 bases removed from V and 7 bases from J, the gap between germline ends came to 13 bases. Study-wide results and caveats: The blood repertoire included most of the expanded thyroid clonotypes above 0.001.

This clonotype was seen a few times. Its antigen remains unidentified. What was sequenced was blood. This chain connects TRBV25-1 to TRBJ1-4; D uncertain. The sequence derives from a woman younger than 45 with Graves' ophthalmopathy. CDR3 amino acids: CASTSRLSEKLFF. The CDR3 nucleotides read TGTGCCAGCACCTCCCGTTTGAGTGAAAAACTGTTTTTT.